This entry is about one T cell receptor (beta chain). Its specificity is unknown. The CDR3 extends over 17 amino acids. Per germline, CDR1 MGHDK and CDR2 SYGVNS. V was pared by 4 bases and J by 7 bases, with 12 bases of the junction left unmatched. This specimen comes from a study of early stage breast cancer tumors. On the study more broadly: Most invasive tumors, twelve of 16, were ER+/PR+/HER2-.

Findings and caveats of the study: Functional markers like CD4, CD8 and FOXP3 were missed in bulk sequencing. In about 90% of the 16 patients, blood comparison separated tumor from normal breast.

Data came from immunoSEQ multiplex PCR; TCRdb stores just in-frame clones and leaves some out. The profile covers 50,000 or so clones, with 83% appearing a single time and around 1.5% taken by the ten largest. This rearrangement joins TRBV25-1 to TRBJ2-2; the match to TRBD1 covers 10 bases. Sequencing was carried out using blood. The source of this sequence is a person between 50 and 60 years old with breast cancer. The CDR3 protein is CASSALRQGARVGELFF. CDR3 nucleotides: TGTGCCAGCAGTGCGCTTCGACAGGGGGCGCGGGTCGGGGAGCTGTTTTTT.